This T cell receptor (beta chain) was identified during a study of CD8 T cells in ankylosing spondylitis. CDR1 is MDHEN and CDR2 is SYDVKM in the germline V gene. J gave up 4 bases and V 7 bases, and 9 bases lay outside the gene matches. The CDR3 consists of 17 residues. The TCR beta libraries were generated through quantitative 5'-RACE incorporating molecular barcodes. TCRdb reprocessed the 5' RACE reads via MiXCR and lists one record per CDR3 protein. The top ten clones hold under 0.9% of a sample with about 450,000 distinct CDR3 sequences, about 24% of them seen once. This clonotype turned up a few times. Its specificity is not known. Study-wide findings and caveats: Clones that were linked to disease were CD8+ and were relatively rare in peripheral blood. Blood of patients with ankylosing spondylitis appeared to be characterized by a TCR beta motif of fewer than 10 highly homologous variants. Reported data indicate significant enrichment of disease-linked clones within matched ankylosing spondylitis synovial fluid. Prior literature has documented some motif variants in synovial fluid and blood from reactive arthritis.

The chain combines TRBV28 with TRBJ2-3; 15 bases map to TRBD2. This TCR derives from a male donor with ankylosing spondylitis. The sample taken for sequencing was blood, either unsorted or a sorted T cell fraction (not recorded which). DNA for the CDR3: TGTGCCAGCAATGGACTAGCGGGAGGGCACGGGCCAGATACGCAGTATTTT. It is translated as CASNGLAGGHGPDTQYF.